This entry lists 20 T cell receptor beta chains sequenced from one sample in a study of T-cell memory formation after mild COVID-19. TCRdb re-called the 5' RACE reads with MiXCR, one entry per CDR3 protein. The data contain 340,000 or so distinct CDR3 sequences, over 10% of them seen just once; the ten biggest clones take up 20% to 25%. Sequenced input: PBMCs or a T cell subset sorted from them (not recorded which). These receptors all stem from a man younger than 35 who had mild COVID-19 (a few samples of this study predate the infection). Cell type and time point are not known.

This chain connects TRBV20-1 to TRBJ1-1, with D perhaps TRBD1 (5 bases). With 0 bases removed from V and 8 bases from J, the gap between germline ends came to 13 bases. This CDR3 region has 13 residues. CDR1 and CDR2 (germline): DFQATT, SNEGSKA (reference sequence). CDR3 sequence (DNA): TGCAGTGCTAGAGATCCACGGGGCAGGGAAGCTTTCTTT. It encodes CSARDPRGREAFF.

Concerning this clonotype itself: A much larger clone sits a single nucleotide away, making a read error possible. The V call is TRBV7-9, the J call TRBJ1-1, with D perhaps TRBD1 (5 bases). The CDR3 is 13 residues long. Per the germline V gene, CDR1 is SEHNR and CDR2 is FQNEAQ (reference sequence). CDR3 protein: CASIVAGNTGAFF. The CDR3 coding sequence is TGTGCCAGCATAGTGGCAGGGAACACTGGAGCTTTCTTT.

There are a few counts of this clonotype. The rearrangement uses TRBV30 and TRBJ1-2; no clear D. Germline-derived CDR1 and CDR2 are GTSNPN and SVGIG (reference sequence). The CDR3 totals 13 residues. Deletions cut 2 bases from V and 5 bases from J, with 12 bases between. The CDR3 loop reads CAWSRMESYGYTF. For the CDR3, the DNA is TGTGCCTGGAGTAGGATGGAGAGTTATGGCTACACCTTC. The entire variable domain, with the rest obtained from reference TRBV30 and TRBJ1-2, is as follows: SQTIHQWPATLVQPVGSPLSLECTVEGTSNPNLYWYRQAAGRGLQLLFYSVGIGQISSEVPQNLSASRPQDRQFILSSKKLLLSDSGFYLCAWSRMESYGYTFGSGTRLTVV.

The chain employs TRBV27 and TRBJ2-6, with TRBD1 as a possible D gene (5 bases). The CDR3 contains 17 residues. V was clipped by 7 bases and J by 0 bases, with 16 bases between them. Germline V gene data show CDR1 as MNHEY and CDR2 as SMNVEV (reference sequence). CDR3 region: CASTSPQAASGANVLTF. DNA of the CDR3: TGTGCCAGCACCTCGCCACAGGCCGCCTCTGGGGCCAACGTCCTGACTTTC.

J is TRBJ1-3 and V is TRBV12-3 or TRBV12-4; no clear D. V lost 5 bases and J lost 1, with 9 bases in between. CDR3 length: 14 residues. The CDR3 region is CASSKTDSGNTIYF. The DNA of the CDR3 is TGTGCCAGCAGTAAGACCGATTCTGGAAACACCATATATTTT.

This clonotype was recorded a few times. The chain recombines TRBV12-3 or TRBV12-4 with TRBJ2-3; no clear D gene. The CDR3 length is 14 residues. The V gene lost 7 bases and the J gene lost 3 bases, with 14 bases spanning the gap. CDR3 nucleotides: TGTGCCAGCAAGCACTATGGTCCGACAGATACGCAGTATTTT. Its translation is CASKHYGPTDTQYF.

This clonotype has a handful of counts. CDR3: CASSHTIGDETSPLHF. The CDR3 nucleotides read TGCGCCAGCAGCCATACAATAGGGGACGAAACTTCACCCCTCCACTTT. The V call is TRBV4-1, the J call TRBJ1-6; possibly TRBD1 for D (5 bases). V dropped 3 bases and J dropped 9 bases, with 18 bases sitting between them. CDR1 MGHRA and CDR2 YSYEKL come from the germline V gene. The CDR3 loop spans 16 amino acids.

This clonotype was seen many times. The chain recombines TRBV5-1 with TRBJ2-3; TRBD2 might be the D (7 bases). Per germline, CDR1 SGHRS and CDR2 YFSETQ. V lost 0 bases, J lost 7 bases, and 18 bases lay in between. This CDR3 comprises 16 residues. In nucleotides, the CDR3 is TGCGCCAGCAGCTTGGGAGTCGGGGGGCCTCTTAATACGCAGTATTTT. Translated: CASSLGVGGPLNTQYF.

This clonotype has ten or more counts. The V gene is TRBV5-1, the J gene TRBJ2-1; D not certain. Looked up from germline, CDR1 is SGHRS and CDR2 is YFSETQ. The CDR3 length is 15 residues. V shed 0 bases and J shed 6 bases, with 13 bases lying between them. CDR3 DNA sequence: TGCGCCAGCAGCTTGGGGGGTTACTCGGTCAATGAGCAGTTCTTC. Translation gives CASSLGGYSVNEQFF.

V is TRBV28 and J is TRBJ1-4; TRBD1 agrees at 10 bases. CDR3 length: 14 residues. Germline values: CDR1 MDHEN, CDR2 SYDVKM. With V trimmed by 6 bases and J by 7 bases, 5 bases remained unmatched. CDR3 loop: CASSLTGGSEKLFF. Here the CDR3 DNA reads TGTGCCAGCAGCCTGACAGGGGGCAGTGAAAAACTGTTTTTT.

This clonotype was seen a few times. V usage is TRBV7-2 and J usage is TRBJ2-1; 9 bases are shared with TRBD1. V lost 3 bases, J lost 16 bases, and 10 bases stayed unmatched. Germline CDR1 is SGHTA and CDR2 is FQGNSA. The CDR3 loop spans 13 amino acids. The CDR3 is CASSLNGRDREFF. In DNA form, the CDR3 reads TGTGCCAGCAGCTTGAATGGCCGGGACAGGGAATTCTTC.

The chain carries TRBV3-1 and TRBJ1-1; no definite D call. This CDR3 comprises 11 residues. Germline lookup yields CDR1 LGHDT and CDR2 YNNKEL (reference sequence). V lost 5 bases to trimming and J lost 7 bases, with 8 bases between them. The CDR3 bases are TGTGCCAGCAGCTCGCTACGTGAAGCTTTCTTT. It codes for CASSSLREAFF.

The CDR3: CASSLPAGTSTDTQYF. The CDR3 DNA reads as TGCGCCAGCAGCTTGCCCGCGGGAACTAGCACAGATACGCAGTATTTT. The genes are TRBV5-1 and TRBJ2-3, with D perhaps TRBD2 (6 bases). Trimming left V 1 base short and J 0 bases short, with 12 bases between. The CDR3 loop spans 16 amino acids. Germline CDR1 and CDR2: SGHRS and YFSETQ. The full variable domain, completed using reference TRBV5-1 and TRBJ2-3, is KAGVTQTPRYLIKTRGQQVTLSCSPISGHRSVSWYQQTPGQGLQFLFEYFSETQRNKGNFPGRFSGRQFSNSRSEMNVSTLELGDSALYLCASSLPAGTSTDTQYFGPGTRLTVL.

This clonotype was observed a handful of times. The chain carries TRBV12-5 and TRBJ2-2, with D perhaps being TRBD1 or TRBD2 (5 bases each). The CDR3 is 15 residues long. With 8 bases removed from V and 5 bases from J, the gap between germline ends came to 18 bases. CDR1 LGHNT and CDR2 FRNRAP come from the germline V gene. The CDR3 spells CASRDPRVWTGELFF. The CDR3, as DNA: TGTGCTAGTCGGGATCCCAGGGTTTGGACCGGGGAGCTGTTTTTT.

The chain recombines TRBV7-3 with TRBJ1-1, with D perhaps TRBD1 (6 bases). Per the germline V gene, CDR1 is SGHTA and CDR2 is FQGTGA. The V and J ends lost 4 bases and 1 base respectively, with 16 bases between them. The CDR3 loop spans 16 amino acids. Here the CDR3 DNA reads TGTGCCAGCAGCTCGACCGGGGGCCTCTCGAACACTGAAGCTTTCTTT. Translated: CASSSTGGLSNTEAFF.

The chain joins TRBV5-1 to TRBJ1-2; TRBD1 matches 9 bases. J lost 14 bases, V lost 4 bases, and 12 bases had no gene match. The CDR3 totals 13 residues. Germline V CDR1 and CDR2: SGHRS, YFSETQ. CDR3 sequence reads: CASSPGTGHGWTF. The CDR3 DNA is TGCGCCAGCAGCCCGGGGACAGGGCACGGATGGACCTTC.

The V call is TRBV4-2, the J call TRBJ2-7; D is unclear. The germline V and J ends were trimmed by 1 base and 0 bases, with 13 bases remaining between them. The CDR3 extends over 16 amino acids. Germline CDR1 is LGHNA and CDR2 is YNFKEQ. CDR3 protein: CASSQVNVLPSYEQYF. Written as DNA, the CDR3 is TGTGCCAGCAGCCAAGTTAATGTTCTACCCTCCTACGAGCAGTACTTC.

This clonotype was observed at least ten times. The chain recombines TRBV9 with TRBJ2-1; a weak D match, TRBD1 (6 bases). The V end lost 3 bases, the J end lost 9 bases, and 16 bases lay between the germline ends. The CDR3 length is 14 residues. CDR1 and CDR2 from the germline V gene are SGDLS and YYNGEE. The DNA of the CDR3 is TGTGCCAGCAGCGCCAAAGGGGGTTATGGTGAGCAGTTCTTC. Amino acids: CASSAKGGYGEQFF.

This chain uses TRBV12-3 or TRBV12-4 with TRBJ2-6; D is unclear. Trimming stripped 5 bases from V and 2 bases from J, with 10 bases between. The length of the CDR3 is 15 residues. CDR3: CASSVTTPGANVLTF. The CDR3 nucleotides read TGTGCCAGCAGTGTGACGACCCCTGGGGCCAACGTCCTGACTTTC.

The chain joins TRBV4-2 to TRBJ1-2; no definite D call. Germline V gives CDR1 LGHNA, CDR2 YNFKEQ. V shed 8 bases and J shed 4 bases, with 20 bases lying between them. The length of the CDR3 is 15 residues. The CDR3 loop reads CASASGLLLGYGYTF. Here the CDR3 DNA reads TGTGCCAGCGCCTCGGGATTGCTTCTAGGCTATGGCTACACCTTC.